Described below is a single TCR beta chain sequence and its context. Its antigen is unknown. This table comes from immunoSEQ multiplex PCR, and its TCRdb copy is limited to in-frame clones, with some not included. Seen here are fewer than 30,000 clones, 70% to 90% observed once, and the top ten hold 7% to 8.5%. These data come from a study of T cell responses to AZD1222 COVID-19 vaccine. V lost 0 bases to trimming and J lost 8 bases, with 18 bases between them. The germline V gene encodes CDR1 SGDLS and CDR2 YYNGEE. This CDR3 comprises 17 residues. General study results and limits: After the peak T cell response, and only then, were repertoires sampled. Among spike-specific TCRs, nearly half reportedly target unmutated variant regions.

The clonotype comes from an adult who received the AZD1222 COVID-19 vaccine. The sequencing used peripheral blood, collected 28 days after the second AZD1222 dose. This chain connects TRBV9 to TRBJ1-6, with a weak D call TRBD1 (5 bases). Here the CDR3 reads CASSVVSWGPIDSPLHF. CDR3 nucleotide sequence: TGTGCCAGCAGCGTAGTGAGCTGGGGCCCTATTGATTCACCCCTCCACTTT.